This TCR beta chain was sequenced during a study of blood T cell repertoires in COVID-19 (TCRdb year 2020). Study-level background: Collaborator samples came from the United States, Italy and Spain and covered acute and convalescent phases of COVID-19. The material from the prospective study consisted of cDNA or gDNA derived from T cells, B-cell-depleted T cells, or PBMCs. Subjects who had been exposed to COVID-19, were actively infected with it, or had recovered from it provided the deeply sampled blood TCRbeta repertoires that made up the dataset. The repertoires were made available in a free public database intended to serve as a resource for research on the immune response to SARS-CoV-2. The samples were drawn from two sources: the first 160 participants of the ongoing ImmuneRACE study, and some 1,300 subjects contributed by 6 global collaborators. The sample metadata nearly always contained a de-identified subject ID, COVID-19 status, age in years and sex. Where available, HLA class I and class II types were obtained from metadata supplied by the sample provider rather than from assay-based typing. General conclusions and limits of the study: How much clinical and demographic metadata was included differed by source and by participant, and the metadata was provided uncurated.

Participants in the prospective study were aged about 18 to 90 years, lived in 24 United States geographic areas, and enrolled through a virtual design. In the prospective study, participants were assigned to cohorts based on the clinical history participants reported in a screening survey and a study questionnaire. For ImmuneRACE Cohort 3, a participant was defined as recovered based on two consecutive negative NP/OP PCR tests, clearance by a healthcare professional, or resolution of symptoms. Mobile phlebotomists in the prospective study collected whole blood, serum and a nasopharyngeal or oropharyngeal swab from every participant. Prospective study participants could optionally give additional blood draws and questionnaires over a roughly 2-month period. Prospective study blood samples were shipped either frozen or at room temperature before DNA extraction. Concerning this clone: Its antigen remains unidentified. There are no base qualities to consult, and no much larger clone falls within one base.

The CDR3 holds 15 amino acids from the cysteine to the phenylalanine. Only the CDR3 DNA is retained, 45 bases long and in frame from the first base. According to the germline V gene, CDR1 reads SGDLS and CDR2 reads YYNGEE. Deletion took 0 bases off V and 1 base off J, with a span of 10 bases between the germline ends. TCRbeta CDR3 regions were amplified from genomic DNA using the immunoSEQ Assay, a bias-controlled multiplex PCR. Per the authors' processing: The number of nucleated cells in each sample was estimated from the amplification of reference gene primers within the assay. Sequence reads were collapsed and filtered to measure the absolute abundance of every unique TCRbeta CDR3 rearrangement. For each sample, productive Simpson clonality was calculated by taking the square root of Simpson's diversity index across productive rearrangements. The clones in this table, taken by TCRdb from immuneACCESS, are in-frame only. Not every clone is retained; where verified, under half of the shortfall comes from an unresolved V gene, and the cause of the rest is unknown. V and J calls and clone size are given by that table; D and trimming were obtained from the DNA. This sample comprises some 240,000 clones, roughly 84% of them detected only once. 3.4% of the sample is in the top ten clones.

The TCR originated in a man between 50 and 59 years old who had recovered from COVID-19. The sequenced material came from PBMCs or T cells enriched from blood (not recorded which). In this chain, TRBV9 is recombined with TRBJ1-2; confidence is insufficient to name the D gene. The nucleotide sequence is given as TGTGCCAGCAGCGTAGGAGGGTCAGGTAACTATGGCTACACCTTC. Its amino acids are CASSVGGSGNYGYTF. The variable domain in full, with residues beyond the CDR3 obtained from the reference TRBV9 and TRBJ1-2 genes, is DSGVTQTPKHLITATGQRVTLRCSPRSGDLSVYWYQQSLDQGLQFLIQYYNGEERAKGNILERFSAQQFPDLHSELNLSSLELGDSALYFCASSVGGSGNYGYTFGSGTRLTVV.